The 32 T cell receptor beta chains below all came from one sample that was sequenced in a study of T cell repertoires in cytomegalovirus infection. These receptors have no known antigen. TCRdb re-called the reads with MiXCR, one entry per CDR3 protein. The sample has a few hundred thousand distinct CDR3 sequences, around 35% seen once. The input for sequencing was cultured PBMCs, taken from culture after CMV antigen stimulation. The receptor source for this set is a human donor in good health (CMV status not recorded). Some clones in this sample may be carry-over from other donors' samples.

This clonotype was observed a few times. The J gene is TRBJ2-6, the V gene TRBV3-1; no clear D gene. Trimming stripped 2 bases from V and 0 bases from J, with 14 bases between. Germline V lookup: CDR1 LGHDT, CDR2 YNNKEL (reference sequence). This CDR3 comprises 18 residues. CDR3 in DNA: TGTGCCAGCAGCCAAAACCCAGCGCTGAGCTCTGGGGCCAACGTCCTGACTTTC. Translating gives CASSQNPALSSGANVLTF.

V is TRBV6-8 and J is TRBJ2-3; the match to TRBD1 covers 8 bases. There are 18 residues in the CDR3. V was clipped by 2 bases and J by 4 bases; unmatched bases: 14. Germline-derived CDR1 and CDR2 are MNHGY and SAAAGT. This CDR3 is CASSYTFRGLGNADTQYF. In DNA form, the CDR3 reads TGTGCCAGCAGTTACACGTTCAGGGGGCTGGGTAACGCAGATACGCAGTATTTT.

This clonotype was detected only a few times. The V and J genes are TRBV7-2 and TRBJ2-7, with unresolved D. The germline CDR1 and CDR2 sequences are SGHTA and FQGNSA. V was cut by 5 bases and J by 2 bases, with 16 bases left in between. The CDR3 spans 15 residues. CDR3 in DNA: TGTGCCAGCAGCACCGTCCGGACCCTTACCTACGAGCAGTACTTC. Protein sequence: CASSTVRTLTYEQYF.

This clonotype turned up a few times. The chain recombines TRBV7-9 with TRBJ2-1, with 11 bases matching TRBD2. J gave up 7 bases and V 5 bases, and 7 bases lay outside the gene matches. Germline loops: CDR1 SEHNR, CDR2 FQNEAQ (reference sequence). There are 15 residues in the CDR3. CDR3 nucleotides: TGTGCCAGCAGCAGATCTAGCGGGAGGTTAAATGAGCAGTTCTTC. It translates to CASSRSSGRLNEQFF.

This rearrangement joins TRBV20-1 to TRBJ2-7, with D perhaps matching TRBD1 (6 bases). This CDR3 spans 12 amino acids. Germline CDR1 and CDR2: DFQATT and SNEGSKA (reference sequence). The V end was cut by 7 bases, the J end by 0 bases, with 10 bases between. CDR3 region: CSGGPSSYEQYF. CDR3 nucleotide sequence: TGCAGTGGGGGGCCTAGCTCCTACGAGCAGTACTTC.

The chain combines TRBV6-2 or TRBV6-3 with TRBJ2-7; 10 bases match TRBD2. Germline values: CDR1 MNHEY, CDR2 SVGEGT. The CDR3 is 15 amino acids. The V segment lost 6 bases and the J segment 7 bases; nucleotides outside the gene matches: 12. The CDR3 DNA follows: TGTGCCAGCAGCCCTCTAGCGGGAGCACCTGATGAGCAGTACTTC. Protein product: CASSPLAGAPDEQYF.

This clonotype appeared a single time. The gene calls are TRBV29-1 and TRBJ2-7, with 9 positions matching TRBD1. The V and J ends lost 6 bases and 3 bases, in that order; junction bases with no gene match: 21. This CDR3 comprises 18 residues. Germline CDR1 SQVTM, CDR2 ANQGSEA. This chain's CDR3 is CSVENVPGQGTFCYEQYV. The CDR3 DNA sequence: TGCAGCGTCGAAAACGTCCCGGGACAGGGTACCTTTTGCTACGAGCAGTACGTC.

The V gene is TRBV6-4, the J gene TRBJ2-2; TRBD1 or TRBD2 may be the D gene (5 bases each). The CDR3 has 13 residues. V lost 4 bases, J lost 6 bases, and 9 bases lay in between. Looked up from germline, CDR1 is MRHNA and CDR2 is SNTAGT. The CDR3 spells CASSGDRSGELFF. In DNA, the CDR3 is TGTGCCAGCAGTGGGGACCGTTCCGGGGAGCTGTTTTTT.

This clonotype was detected a few times. V is TRBV20-1 and J is TRBJ1-5, with 7 bases aligning to TRBD1. Trimming took 5 bases from V and 1 from J; bases not matched to a gene: 8. There are 15 residues in the CDR3. The germline CDR1 and CDR2 sequences are DFQATT and SNEGSKA (reference sequence). The CDR3 sequence is CSAPTYRGSNQPQHF. CDR3 DNA sequence: TGCAGTGCTCCGACCTACAGGGGAAGCAATCAGCCCCAGCATTTT.

V and J are TRBV10-3 and TRBJ2-7, with TRBD2 matching 10 bases. With V trimmed by 3 bases and J by 5 bases, 13 bases remained unmatched. The CDR3 loop spans 17 amino acids. Germline V gives CDR1 ENHRY, CDR2 SYGVKD. In nucleotides, the CDR3 is TGTGCCATCAGTGAATGGCTAGCGGGGGACGGGGGGCACGAGCAGTACTTC. It codes for CAISEWLAGDGGHEQYF.

This clonotype came up a few times. This chain connects TRBV7-9 to TRBJ1-4, with 9 bases that match TRBD1. From germline, CDR1 is SEHNR and CDR2 FQNEAQ (reference sequence). This CDR3 spans 15 amino acids. Germline trimming cut 5 bases from V and 6 bases from J; bases unmatched to any gene: 7. The CDR3: CASSATGQGYEKLFF. For the CDR3, the DNA is TGTGCCAGCAGCGCCACGGGACAGGGTTATGAAAAACTGTTTTTT.

In this sample, this clonotype turned up many times. This chain joins TRBV7-2 and TRBJ1-5; no clear D. V dropped 5 bases and J dropped 5 bases, with 13 bases sitting between them. Germline values: CDR1 SGHTA, CDR2 FQGNSA. The CDR3 is made up of 14 amino acids. The chain's CDR3 is CASSHGSNYQPQHF. DNA for the CDR3: TGTGCCAGCAGCCACGGGTCAAACTATCAGCCCCAGCATTTT.

In this sample, this clonotype turned up a few times. The gene calls are TRBV4-3 and TRBJ1-5; D gene uncertain. The CDR3 runs to 16 residues. Germline CDR1 LGHNA, CDR2 YSLEER. V was cut by 4 bases and J by 3 bases, with 16 bases left in between. CDR3 region: CASSLTFVDDNQPQHF. CDR3 coding DNA: TGCGCCAGCAGCCTAACGTTCGTGGACGACAATCAGCCCCAGCATTTT.

The chain uses TRBV4-2 and TRBJ1-2, with D possibly being TRBD1 (6 bases). The CDR3 is made up of 14 amino acids. V was clipped by 1 base and J by 4 bases, with 10 bases between them. Per germline, CDR1 LGHNA and CDR2 YNFKEQ. The CDR3 DNA is TGTGCCAGCAGCCAAGGCAGGGACACCTATGGCTACACCTTC. It encodes CASSQGRDTYGYTF.

The chain couples TRBV20-1 to TRBJ2-3; D gene ambiguous. The CDR3 runs 13 residues. Germline CDR1 reads DFQATT; CDR2 reads SNEGSKA (reference sequence). V lost 4 bases and J lost 0, with 8 bases in between. CDR3 coding DNA: TGCAGTGCTAATTTCCATAGCACAGATACGCAGTATTTT. Translating gives CSANFHSTDTQYF.

The V and J genes are TRBV19 and TRBJ2-6, with D possibly called TRBD1 or TRBD2 (6 bases each). V was shortened by 7 bases and J by 1 base, with 14 bases between the two germline ends. Looked up from germline, CDR1 is LNHDA and CDR2 is SQIVND (reference sequence). The CDR3 extends over 16 amino acids. For the CDR3, the DNA is TGTGCCAGTACTCCCCGCGGGACATCTGGGGCCAACGTCCTGACTTTC. This translates into CASTPRGTSGANVLTF. The variable domain in full, with the rest retrieved from reference TRBV19 and TRBJ2-6, is DGGITQSPKYLFRKEGQNVTLSCEQNLNHDAMYWYRQDPGQGLRLIYYSQIVNDFQKGDIAEGYSVSREKKESFPLTVTSAQKNPTAFYLCASTPRGTSGANVLTFGAGSRLTVL.

The chain links TRBV5-4 to TRBJ1-5, with D perhaps matching TRBD1 (5 bases). This CDR3 comprises 15 residues. With 4 bases removed from V and 5 bases from J, the gap between germline ends came to 16 bases. Germline V gene sequence: CDR1 SGHNT, CDR2 YYREEE (reference sequence). The DNA for the CDR3 is TGTGCCAGCAGCCCAGGGAAGGGGTGGGATCAGCCCCAGCATTTT. Translation gives CASSPGKGWDQPQHF.

The chain carries TRBV12-3 or TRBV12-4 and TRBJ1-4; D ambiguous. The germline V and J ends were trimmed by 4 bases and 5 bases, with 17 bases remaining between them. The CDR3 consists of 16 residues. The CDR3 here is CASSSILGLGNEKLFF. The CDR3 DNA is TGTGCCAGCAGTTCGATCCTGGGCTTGGGGAATGAAAAACTGTTTTTT.

Comment on this clonotype: The junction departs from germline at one end; a sequencing error may be responsible. The genes are TRBV4-1 and TRBJ1-5; D gene ambiguous. The germline gives CDR1 MGHRA, CDR2 YSYEKL. The CDR3 loop spans 15 amino acids. The CDR3 loop is CASSQGKGLNQPQHF. The CDR3 DNA is TGCGCCAGCAGCCAAGGGAAAGGACTCAATCAGCCCCAGCATTTC.

Ten or more counts support this clonotype. The chain carries TRBV7-2 and TRBJ1-2; the D gene is possibly TRBD1 (6 bases). V lost 5 bases to trimming and J lost 7 bases, with 11 bases between them. The CDR3 runs to 12 residues. CDR1 and CDR2 (germline): SGHTA, FQGNSA. The CDR3 nucleotides read TGTGCCAGCAGCGCGCAGGGGCGTGGCTACACCTTC. It encodes CASSAQGRGYTF.

The V and J genes are TRBV12-3 or TRBV12-4 and TRBJ2-1, with 12 bases aligning to TRBD2. V lost 4 bases, J lost 7 bases, and 8 bases stayed unmatched. The CDR3 totals 16 residues. The CDR3 DNA sequence: TGTGCCAGCAGTTCGCGGACTAGCGGGATCAGGAATGAGCAGTTCTTC. It yields the protein CASSSRTSGIRNEQFF.

This chain joins TRBV20-1 and TRBJ1-6, with D perhaps matching TRBD1 (5 bases). The CDR3 totals 14 residues. The V and J ends lost 6 bases and 8 bases respectively, with 17 bases between them. Germline V CDR1 and CDR2: DFQATT, SNEGSKA (reference sequence). The CDR3: CSAVAEGGDSPLHF. The CDR3 nucleotides are TGCAGTGCAGTAGCGGAGGGAGGGGATTCACCCCTCCACTTT.

This clonotype was found a few times. V is TRBV14 and J is TRBJ2-1; D gene unclear. The CDR3 spans 13 residues. Germline assignment: CDR1 SGHDN and CDR2 FVKESK. Trimming left V 4 bases short and J 14 bases short, with 18 bases between. The CDR3: CASSPLGQPGEFF. The CDR3 DNA reads as TGTGCCAGCAGCCCCCTTGGGCAGCCCGGTGAGTTCTTC.

A few counts support this clonotype. V usage is TRBV7-6 and J usage is TRBJ2-1; D might be TRBD1 (5 bases). This CDR3 has 14 amino acids. The V end was cut by 5 bases, the J end by 5 bases, with 13 bases between. CDR1 is SGHVS and CDR2 is FNYEAQ in the germline V gene. The CDR3 sequence: CASSTADSDNEQFF. In DNA, the CDR3 is TGTGCCAGCAGCACAGCCGACAGCGACAATGAGCAGTTCTTC.

This chain links TRBV6-5 with TRBJ2-5; D is perhaps TRBD1 (6 bases). The CDR3 sequence is 16 residues long. Germline CDR1 and CDR2: MNHEY and SVGAGI. Trimming stripped 6 bases from V and 5 bases from J, with 22 bases between. CDR3 sequence reads: CASSLEEGHISETQYF. DNA for the CDR3: TGTGCCAGCAGCCTGGAAGAGGGACATATTTCCGAGACCCAGTACTTC.

This clonotype occurred a few times. The CDR3 reads CASSLARTGGVGYTF. The CDR3 DNA sequence: TGTGCCAGCAGCTTAGCGAGGACAGGGGGCGTTGGCTACACCTTC. This sequence joins TRBV7-8 and TRBJ1-2, with TRBD1 matching over 11 bases. Trimming removed 0 bases from V and 7 bases from J; junction bases left unmatched: 4. Looked up from germline, CDR1 is SGHVS and CDR2 is FQNEAQ. The CDR3 consists of 15 residues.

This clonotype was recorded a few times. The chain uses TRBV4-1 and TRBJ2-4; D uncertain. The V end lost 0 bases, the J end lost 1 base, and 4 bases lay between the germline ends. The CDR3 is 14 residues long. Germline CDR1 reads MGHRA; CDR2 reads YSYEKL. The CDR3 spells CASSQERAKNIQYF. In DNA, the CDR3 is TGCGCCAGCAGCCAAGAGAGGGCCAAAAACATTCAGTACTTC.

This clonotype was observed a handful of times. This chain joins TRBV19 and TRBJ1-5; 8 nucleotides match TRBD1. V lost 8 bases and J lost 4; bases outside the gene matches: 7. From germline, CDR1 is LNHDA and CDR2 SQIVND (reference sequence). The CDR3 is 14 amino acids. CDR3 region: CASENRGWNQPQHF. The CDR3 DNA reads as TGTGCCAGTGAGAACAGGGGGTGGAATCAGCCCCAGCATTTT.

The V gene is TRBV5-1, the J gene TRBJ2-2; TRBD2 matches at 11 bases. Germline loops: CDR1 SGHRS, CDR2 YFSETQ. Unmatched junction bases numbered 7, after V lost 5 bases and J lost 4 bases. This CDR3 has 16 amino acids. As DNA, the CDR3 is TGCGCCAGCAGGTTGAGTGGGACTAGCGGCACCGGGGAGCTGTTTTTT. Translated: CASRLSGTSGTGELFF.

The chain employs TRBV25-1 and TRBJ1-2, with a possible D match to TRBD1 (5 bases). From germline, CDR1 is MGHDK and CDR2 SYGVNS. This CDR3 is 14 amino acids long. Trimming cost V 3 bases and J 3 bases, with 11 bases left between them. The CDR3, as DNA: TGTGCCAGCAGTGATGGGGGGAAGGACTATGGCTACACCTTC. Its protein product is CASSDGGKDYGYTF.

Regarding this clonotype: Mismatch with germline at one junction end may stem from a read error. The J gene is TRBJ2-1, the V gene TRBV20-1; 7 nucleotides line up with TRBD2. Germline CDR1 reads DFQATT; CDR2 reads SNEGSKA (reference sequence). The length of the CDR3 is 12 residues. In DNA form, the CDR3 reads TGCAGTGCTAGCCCCCGTCTAGCGGCGTTGGTCTTC. Its protein is CSASPRLAALVF.

The chain carries TRBV11-2 and TRBJ2-3; TRBD1 is a possible D gene (7 bases). CDR1 is SGHAT and CDR2 is FQNNGV in the germline V gene. V shed 1 base and J shed 6 bases, with 14 bases lying between them. The CDR3 is made up of 15 amino acids. CDR3 region: CASSLVKSGGDTQYF. DNA for the CDR3: TGTGCCAGCAGCTTAGTCAAATCAGGGGGGGATACGCAGTATTTT.